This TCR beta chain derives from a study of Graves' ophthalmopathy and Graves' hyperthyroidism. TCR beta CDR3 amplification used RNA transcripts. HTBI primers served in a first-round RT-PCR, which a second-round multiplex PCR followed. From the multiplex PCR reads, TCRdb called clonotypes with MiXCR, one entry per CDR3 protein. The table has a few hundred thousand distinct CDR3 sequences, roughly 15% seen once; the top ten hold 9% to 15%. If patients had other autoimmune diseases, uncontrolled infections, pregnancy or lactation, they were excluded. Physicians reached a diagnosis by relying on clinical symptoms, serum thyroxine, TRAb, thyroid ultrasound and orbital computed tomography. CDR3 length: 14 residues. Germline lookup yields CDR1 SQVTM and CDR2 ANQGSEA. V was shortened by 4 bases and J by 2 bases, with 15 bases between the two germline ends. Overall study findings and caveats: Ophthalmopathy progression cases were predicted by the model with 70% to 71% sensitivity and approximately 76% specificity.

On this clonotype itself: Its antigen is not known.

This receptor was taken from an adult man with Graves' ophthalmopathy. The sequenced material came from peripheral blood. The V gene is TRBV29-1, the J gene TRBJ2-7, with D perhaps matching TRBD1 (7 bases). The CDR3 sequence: CSVGGGAGTYEQYF. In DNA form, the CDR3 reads TGCAGCGTTGGAGGGGGCGCGGGGACCTACGAGCAGTACTTC.